This T cell receptor (beta chain) was documented in a study of identifying expanded T cells in peripheral blood. Findings and caveats of the study: Across healthy donors, higher total template counts meant significantly greater approximately two-week count variance. Differentially abundant clones: around 1.2 between replicates, about 16 at approximately two weeks, around 19 at four.

The V end lost 0 bases, the J end lost 5 bases, and 14 bases lay between the germline ends. CDR3 length equals 16 residues. Looked up from germline, CDR1 is KGHSH and CDR2 is LQKENI. During the collection period, no donor immune events like infections were recorded. Comment on this clone: Its antigen is undetermined.

Sequencing was performed with immunoSEQ multiplex PCR; in TCRdb, only in-frame clones are kept and a portion is missing. The table records some 97,000 clones, 75% to 90% of them present only once. The TCR was taken from a person between 18 and 75 years old in good health. The V gene is TRBV18, the J gene TRBJ2-1; D is perhaps TRBD2 (5 bases). The material sequenced was blood. The CDR3 nucleotides read TGTGCCAGCTCACCACCCCGGCGGGTTGAAAACAATGAGCAGTTCTTC. It is translated as CASSPPRRVENNEQFF.